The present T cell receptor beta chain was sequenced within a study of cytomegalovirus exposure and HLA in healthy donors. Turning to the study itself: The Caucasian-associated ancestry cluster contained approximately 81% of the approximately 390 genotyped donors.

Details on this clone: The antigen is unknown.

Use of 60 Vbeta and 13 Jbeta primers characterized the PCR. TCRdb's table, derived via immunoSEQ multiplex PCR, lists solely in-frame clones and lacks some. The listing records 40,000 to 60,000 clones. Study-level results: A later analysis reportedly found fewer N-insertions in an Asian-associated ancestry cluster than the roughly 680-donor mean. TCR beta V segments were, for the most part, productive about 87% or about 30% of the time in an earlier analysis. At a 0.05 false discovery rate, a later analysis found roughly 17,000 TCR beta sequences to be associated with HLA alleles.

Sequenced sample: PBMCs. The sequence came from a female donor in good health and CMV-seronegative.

CDR3 sequence (DNA): TGTGCCAGCAGCTTAGGCCAGAATAATGAAAAACTGTTTTTT. This codes for CASSLGQNNEKLFF. This chain links TRBV7-9 with TRBJ1-4; the D is unclear. The CDR3 is made up of 14 amino acids. Germline CDR1 and CDR2: SEHNR and FQNEAQ (reference sequence). V was pared by 1 base and J by 4 bases, with 7 bases between.